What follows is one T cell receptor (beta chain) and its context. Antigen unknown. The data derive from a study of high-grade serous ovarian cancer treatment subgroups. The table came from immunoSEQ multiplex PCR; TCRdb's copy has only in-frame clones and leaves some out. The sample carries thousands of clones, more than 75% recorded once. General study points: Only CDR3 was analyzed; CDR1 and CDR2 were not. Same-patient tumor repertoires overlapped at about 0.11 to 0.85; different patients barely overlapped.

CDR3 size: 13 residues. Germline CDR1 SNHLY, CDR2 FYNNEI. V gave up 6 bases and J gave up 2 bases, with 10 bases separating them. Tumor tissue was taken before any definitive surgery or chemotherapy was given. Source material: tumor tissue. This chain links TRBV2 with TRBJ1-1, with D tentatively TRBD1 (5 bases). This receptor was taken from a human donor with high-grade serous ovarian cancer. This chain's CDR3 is CASRTDLNTEAFF. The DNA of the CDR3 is TGTGCCAGCAGGACAGACTTAAACACTGAAGCTTTCTTT.